This TCR beta chain was documented in a study of Graves' ophthalmopathy and Graves' hyperthyroidism. Study-wide findings and caveats: Using a 13-signature model, the authors split ophthalmopathy from stable hyperthyroidism, with roughly 91% sensitivity and 81.08% specificity. In blood appeared most of the expanded thyroid clonotypes whose frequency exceeded 0.001.

RNA served as the template for amplifying TCR beta CDR3 regions. HTBI primers served in a first-round RT-PCR, which a second-round multiplex PCR followed. TCRdb re-analysed the multiplex PCR reads in MiXCR, keeping a single row per CDR3 protein. The data contain 650,000 to 800,000 distinct CDR3 sequences, over 40% of them singletons. All donors with ophthalmopathy were recorded as having moderate-to-severe activity, CAS ≥3, NOSPECS ≥4 and a duration under 3 months. It was from around 10 ml of fresh peripheral blood that the PBMCs came. The CDR3 has 15 residues. With 7 bases removed from V and 7 bases from J, the gap between germline ends came to 20 bases. As for this clonotype: The antigen remains unidentified.

The chain carries TRBV12-3 or TRBV12-4 and TRBJ1-5; weak D call: TRBD1 (5 bases). The source is an adult man with Graves' ophthalmopathy. Sequences were obtained from peripheral blood. CDR3 protein: CASTQGNRRLQPQHF. In nucleotides, the CDR3 is TGTGCCAGCACCCAAGGAAACAGGAGGCTACAGCCCCAGCATTTT.